Listed here is a single T cell receptor (beta chain). Its antigen is currently unknown. The TCR cDNA carried a universal primer site and UMIs from 5'RACE template switching. TCRdb itself ran the 5' RACE reads through MiXCR, one entry per CDR3 protein. The sample has 510,000 or so distinct CDR3 sequences; less than 20% are singletons. This entry comes from a study of T cells after yellow fever vaccination. The overall study: The authors prepared low-cell-number fractions using SMART-Seq v4 Ultra Low Input.

V was pared by 4 bases and J by 6 bases, with 11 bases of the junction left unmatched. Per germline, CDR1 SGHRS and CDR2 YFSETQ. The CDR3 spans 17 residues. Findings and caveats of the study: Only a small proportion of the clonotypes turned up in both the CD4 and the CD8 compartments, likely arising from convergent recombination. Abundant bulk-derived clonotypes could contaminate FACS-sorted repertoires.

The input for sequencing was PBMCs, taken 15 days after the yellow fever booster vaccination. The receptor was derived from a man between 25 and 39 years old who received the YFV17D yellow fever vaccine. The rearrangement uses TRBV5-1 and TRBJ1-6; the match to TRBD1 covers 9 bases. This CDR3 is CASSAFQPGQGNSPLHF. CDR3 bases: TGCGCCAGCAGCGCATTTCAGCCGGGACAGGGTAATTCACCCCTCCACTTT.